This T cell receptor (beta chain) was found in a study of blood T cell repertoires in COVID-19. Looking at the study overall: The study drew acute and convalescent COVID-19 samples from the United States, Italy and Spain.

For this clone: A read error may produce the germline difference seen at one junction end.

Method: immunoSEQ multiplex PCR; TCRdb's copy keeps in-frame clones and lacks some. The sample contains roughly 260,000 clones, about nine tenths of which appear only once. Germline lookup yields CDR1 SQVTM and CDR2 ANQGSEA. This CDR3 has 15 residues. The clonotype originates from a woman aged 45-65 years who had recovered from COVID-19. The chain is built from TRBV29-1 and TRBJ1-4, with D tentatively TRBD1 (5 bases). What was sequenced was peripheral blood. CDR3 amino acids: CSVQEGARTNEKLFF. As DNA, the CDR3 is TGCAGCGTTCAAGAAGGGGCGAGAACTAATGAAAAACTGTTTTTT.